This T cell receptor beta chain was captured by sequencing in a study of identical twins (dated by TCRdb to the mid-2010s). A note on the overall study: To test whether fetal clonotypes persist, the study used deep sequencing on TCR alpha and beta repertoires from monozygotic twins, unrelated adults of various ages, and cord blood. To rule out contamination, replicate twin experiments were performed at different times with different library preparation protocols. The research as a whole found: Excess twin sharing in beta out-of-frame sequences was weaker because fewer shared sequences lowered the signal-to-noise ratio. Invariant T cells such as MAIT and iNKT could partly confound zero-insertion analyses, although diverse VJ usage argued against such confounding for most clonotypes. Recombination models systematically underestimated out-of-frame TCR alpha sharing in monozygotic twins but agreed with sharing between unrelated individuals. Abundant cord blood beta clonotypes carried fewer insertions; young adult naive repertoires showed a weaker similar trend, while memory repertoires showed none. Out-of-frame TCR alpha sequences shared between twins showed an excess of low generation-probability sequences compared with coincidental sharing between unrelated individuals. Because the same donors could not be followed over many years, the conclusions relied on cross-sectional statistical analysis.

This clonotype was observed many times. This receptor's antigen is unknown. Base qualities are not at hand, and no much larger clone is one base apart. Libraries were constructed by 5' RACE. TCRdb lists the instrument as Illumina HiSeq 2000. A universal primer binding site was added through template switching, and the final cDNA carried a unique molecular identifier so that TCR cDNA molecules could be counted accurately. Specific primers in the conserved constant-segment region were used to synthesize first-strand cDNA for TCR alpha and beta chains. To control for contamination, every cDNA library carried two barcodes: a SMART-Mk sample barcode plus Illumina barcodes. TruSeq adapter sequences along with Illumina sample barcodes were introduced in two successive PCR steps. The Illumina HiSeq platform was used with custom primers to sequence TCR alpha and beta cDNA libraries. The authors' analysis ran thus. Unique molecular identifiers were extracted from raw reads with MiGEC, and CDR3 positions were determined with MiXCR. Recombination models were inferred per individual with the repgenHMM and IGoR tools using an EM algorithm. The analysis of shared clonotypes was done with the tcR package in R, with sharing normalized by the product of cloneset sizes. To study raw recombination without the effects of thymic and clonal selection, out-of-frame nonproductive sequences were analyzed. The public reads were reanalyzed by TCRdb: fastp trimming at Q25, MiXCR alignment, in-frame beta chains only. Each record represents a unique CDR3 protein, reported with the most common genes and DNA among its rows. These V and J calls originate from TCRdb's pipeline instead of the authors' own analysis. Within this sample are more than 400,000 distinct CDR3 sequences, with over 12% of them counted one time only. Together, the top ten hold about 0.47% of the sample.

All donors were healthy Caucasians. Three pairs of female monozygotic twins, all aged roughly 18 to 29 years, were included in the twin cohort. Positive isolation kits from Invitrogen were used to isolate the CD4+ and CD8+ T cell populations. A further study also used this sample, focusing on yellow fever vaccine responses in identical twins. Per the second study: The authors reported that the T cell response to vaccination in identical twins appeared partly convergent and partly personalized. Focusing on identical twins, the study followed the T cell clones that responded to the vaccine, and did so with precision.

This TCR was recovered from a woman in her late teens or twenties in good health. Sequencing was done on a sample of CD4+ T cells sorted from blood.

The nucleotide sequence is given as TGTGCCAGCAGATACAAACTTCCCGAATCGAAGCAGTTCTTC. It is translated as CASRYKLPESKQFF. This chain joins TRBV27 to TRBJ2-1; confidence is insufficient to name the D gene. Reading the germline V gene (reference sequence) gives CDR1 MNHEY and CDR2 SMNVEV. Deletion took 6 bases off V and 11 bases off J, with a span of 20 bases between the germline ends. The CDR3 contains 14 residues, cysteine and phenylalanine counted. The retained sequence is limited to the CDR3, 42 bases, with the frame set at the first base.